The source of this T cell receptor (beta chain) is a study of spatial heterogeneity in lung cancer. Study at large: Where available, sequencing covered follow-up PBMC samples, taken at a median of roughly 22 months after resection.

Each TCR cDNA molecule bore a unique molecular identifier. MiXCR, run by TCRdb on the 5' RACE reads, gives a single entry per CDR3 protein. The sample lists nearly 95,000 distinct CDR3 sequences, approximately 19% seen once, with just over 20% in the top ten. The CDR3 has 12 residues. Germline V gene data show CDR1 as DFQATT and CDR2 as SNEGSKA (reference sequence). V shed 5 bases and J shed 9 bases, with 16 bases lying between them. General observations from the study: Blood contained ubiquitous expanded tumor TCRs more at resection than at follow-up.

This clonotype was detected many times. Its matching antigen is unknown. Documented time point: blood at routine non-recurrence follow-up after resection. From tumor, nontumor lung or frozen PBMC, whole RNA was taken unsorted for sequencing. The sample here was PBMCs, taken at follow-up. The chain carries TRBV20-1 and TRBJ2-5; a possible D gene is TRBD2 (6 bases). The origin of this receptor is a male donor with early-stage non-small cell lung cancer. Written as DNA, the CDR3 is TGCAGTGCTGGCATGACTAGTACGGCCCAGTACTTC. Translating gives CSAGMTSTAQYF.